One and the same sample provided the 5 T cell receptor beta chains below, sequenced in a study of PD-1 blockade in classical Hodgkin lymphoma. The data were produced by immunoSEQ multiplex PCR, yet TCRdb's version contains in-frame clones alone and is incomplete. The sample consists of roughly 26,000 clones, around 84% of them appearing once. Each patient relapsed following autologous stem cell transplantation, and prior brentuximab vedotin exposure differed. Sequenced here: peripheral blood mononuclear cells (PBMCs), sampled at baseline. All receptors come from a human donor with classical Hodgkin lymphoma.

The chain is built from TRBV9 and TRBJ2-3; TRBD2 matches at 10 bases. Germline lookup yields CDR1 SGDLS and CDR2 YYNGEE. The CDR3 totals 17 residues. The V segment lost 4 bases and the J segment 3 bases; nucleotides outside the gene matches: 11. CDR3 in amino acids: CASSPRLAGKWTDTQYF. The CDR3 DNA reads TGTGCCAGCAGCCCGAGACTAGCGGGCAAGTGGACAGATACGCAGTATTTT. Filled out from reference TRBV9 and TRBJ2-3, the complete variable domain reads DSGVTQTPKHLITATGQRVTLRCSPRSGDLSVYWYQQSLDQGLQFLIQYYNGEERAKGNILERFSAQQFPDLHSELNLSSLELGDSALYFCASSPRLAGKWTDTQYFGPGTRLTVL.

The CDR3 sequence is CASSPLAGRPDTQYF. CDR3 in DNA: TGTGCCAGCAGCCCATTAGCGGGGCGGCCGGATACGCAGTATTTT. This chain uses TRBV7-9 with TRBJ2-3; 8 bases line up with TRBD2. CDR3 length: 15 residues. From germline, CDR1 is SEHNR and CDR2 FQNEAQ (reference sequence). The J segment lost 6 bases and the V segment lost 5 bases, leaving 10 bases of the junction unmatched.

This clone was detected a few times. At the DNA level, this CDR3 is encoded by other sequences in the same sample as well. This rearrangement joins TRBV5-1 to TRBJ1-1; no firm D call. The CDR3 runs 14 residues. V lost 0 bases to trimming and J lost 1 base, with 7 bases between them. The germline V gene has CDR1 SGHRS and CDR2 YFSETQ. CDR3 DNA sequence: TGCGCCAGCAGCTTGGACGCAGCGAACACTGAAGCTTTCTTT. Residues: CASSLDAANTEAFF. Based on the CDR3 plus reference TRBV5-1 and TRBJ1-1, the full variable domain is KAGVTQTPRYLIKTRGQQVTLSCSPISGHRSVSWYQQTPGQGLQFLFEYFSETQRNKGNFPGRFSGRQFSNSRSEMNVSTLELGDSALYLCASSLDAANTEAFFGQGTRLTVV.

The genes are TRBV2 and TRBJ1-6; D remains unclear. CDR1 and CDR2 (germline): SNHLY, FYNNEI. The CDR3 consists of 13 residues. V gave up 2 bases and J gave up 7 bases, with 6 bases separating them. CDR3 region: CASSESGNSPLHF. For the CDR3, the DNA is TGTGCCAGCAGTGAATCTGGGAATTCACCCCTCCACTTT.

This sequence joins TRBV5-1 and TRBJ1-3; D ambiguous. Between the trimmed V and J ends, which lost 4 bases and 2 bases, there was a span of 10 bases. The germline gives CDR1 SGHRS, CDR2 YFSETQ. CDR3 length: 14 amino acids. In nucleotides, the CDR3 is TGCGCCAGCAGCCTGGGAGTGGCTGGAAACACCATATATTTT. It is translated as CASSLGVAGNTIYF.